This T cell receptor beta chain was captured by sequencing in a study of CD8 T cells in Susac syndrome. When the RNA was reverse transcribed, random hexamers were used with an input of about 0.45 to 1 ug. TCRdb re-called the immunoSEQ multiplex PCR reads with MiXCR, one entry per CDR3 protein. The sample shows 150,000 to 200,000 distinct CDR3 sequences, 90% to 95% of them seen only once. The authors negatively isolated CD8+ and CD4+ T cells and FACS-enriched TEMRA cells. The CDR3 totals 11 residues. Germline V CDR1 and CDR2: SQVTM, ANQGSEA. J lost 1 base, V lost 7 bases, and 1 base had no gene match. The material sequenced was CD4+ T cells from PBMCs. The origin of this receptor is a human donor with Susac syndrome. The chain employs TRBV29-1 and TRBJ2-7; 7 bases align to TRBD1. This CDR3 reads CSGGQSYEQYF. The CDR3 DNA is TGCAGCGGGGGACAGTCCTACGAGCAGTACTTC.